The 14 T cell receptor beta chains listed next were all sequenced from one sample in a study of blood T cell repertoires in COVID-19. Repertoires were generated with immunoSEQ multiplex PCR, while TCRdb's copy carries only in-frame clones and drops some. Of 190,000 or so clones in the sample, more than 85% were seen once. The specimen sequenced was peripheral blood. Receptors originate from a man aged 35 to 55 with active or convalescent COVID-19.

The V and J genes are TRBV18 and TRBJ1-5; TRBD1 is a possible D gene (6 bases). Trimming cost V 5 bases and J 2 bases, with 16 bases left between them. Germline V gene data show CDR1 as KGHSH and CDR2 as LQKENI. CDR3 size: 16 residues. CDR3 sequence (DNA): TGTGCCAGCTCAGAGAGGGGGGGGGCAGGCAATCAGCCCCAGCATTTT. This translates into CASSERGGAGNQPQHF.

The V call is TRBV7-9, the J call TRBJ1-3; 12 positions match TRBD1. The trim removed 5 bases at V and 6 bases at J, leaving 8 bases unmatched. Germline values: CDR1 SEHNR, CDR2 FQNEAQ (reference sequence). This CDR3 has 16 residues. The CDR3 protein is CASSANPGQGANTIYF. Here the CDR3 DNA reads TGTGCCAGCAGCGCCAACCCGGGACAGGGGGCAAACACCATATATTTT.

The genes are TRBV10-3 and TRBJ2-7, with 7 bases that match TRBD2. The CDR3 is made up of 14 amino acids. Germline V gene lookup returns CDR1 ENHRY and CDR2 SYGVKD. Losses at the gene ends were 3 bases for V and 2 bases for J; bases not matched to a gene: 4. The CDR3 loop is CAISDGGLTYEQYF. CDR3 in DNA: TGTGCCATCAGTGATGGGGGACTAACCTACGAGCAGTACTTC.

This chain joins TRBV30 and TRBJ1-6, with no clear D. Trimming cost V 0 bases and J 3 bases, with 9 bases left between them. Germline-derived CDR1 and CDR2 are GTSNPN and SVGIG (reference sequence). The CDR3 consists of 15 residues. The DNA of the CDR3 is TGTGCCTGGAGTGTACCTGGGCTCTATAATTCACCCCTCCACTTT. Translating it yields CAWSVPGLYNSPLHF.

The gene calls are TRBV19 and TRBJ2-2; 8 bases align to TRBD1. Looked up from germline, CDR1 is LNHDA and CDR2 is SQIVND (reference sequence). V was clipped by 9 bases and J by 4 bases; unmatched bases: 10. The length of the CDR3 is 15 residues. In DNA, the CDR3 is TGTGCCAGCAGCCCGGGACAGGTACTCACCGGGGAGCTGTTTTTT. Translation: CASSPGQVLTGELFF. Filled out from reference TRBV19 and TRBJ2-2, the complete variable domain reads DGGITQSPKYLFRKEGQNVTLSCEQNLNHDAMYWYRQDPGQGLRLIYYSQIVNDFQKGDIAEGYSVSREKKESFPLTVTSAQKNPTAFYLCASSPGQVLTGELFFGEGSRLTVL.

The genes are TRBV5-8 and TRBJ2-7; D gene ambiguous. CDR3 size: 12 residues. Germline loops: CDR1 SGHTS, CDR2 YDEGEE. Trimming pared 9 bases from V and 2 bases from J, leaving 12 bases between. The CDR3 nucleotides are TGTGCCATGAGGTCGGCTACCTACGAGCAGTACTTC. Translated: CAMRSATYEQYF. Complete variable domain (other parts from reference TRBV5-8 and TRBJ2-7): EAGVTQSPTHLIKTRGQQATLRCSPISGHTSVYWYQQALGLGLQFLLWYDEGEERNRGNFPPRFSGRQFPNYSSELNVNALELEDSALYLCAMRSATYEQYFGPGTRLTVT.

The chain employs TRBV28 and TRBJ2-7, with TRBD1 as a possible D gene (6 bases). The CDR3 extends over 13 amino acids. CDR1 is MDHEN, CDR2 SYDVKM, per germline. V was pared by 7 bases and J by 1 base, with 11 bases between. The CDR3 coding sequence is TGTGCCAGCAATCAACAGGGATCCTACGAGCAGTACTTC. Translating gives CASNQQGSYEQYF.

The gene calls are TRBV9 and TRBJ2-7; the D gene is possibly TRBD2 (5 bases). This CDR3 has 17 residues. Germline values: CDR1 SGDLS, CDR2 YYNGEE. V shed 0 bases and J shed 3 bases, with 19 bases lying between them. CDR3 region: CASSVGWRPTQNYEQYF. For the CDR3, the DNA is TGTGCCAGCAGCGTAGGCTGGAGGCCCACGCAAAACTACGAGCAGTACTTC.

The chain uses TRBV29-1 and TRBJ1-2; no clear D. This CDR3 has 11 amino acids. Between the trimmed V and J ends, which lost 7 bases and 4 bases, there was a span of 10 bases. CDR1 is SQVTM, CDR2 ANQGSEA, per germline. CDR3 coding DNA: TGCAGCGGGCAAGTAACCTATGGCTACACCTTC. Residues: CSGQVTYGYTF.

This clone was counted once. V is TRBV7-3 and J is TRBJ2-1; 12 bases align to TRBD2. Germline-derived CDR1 and CDR2 are SGHTA and FQGTGA. The CDR3 contains 16 residues. Losses at the gene ends were 4 bases for V and 4 bases for J; bases not matched to a gene: 5. The CDR3 sequence: CASSWTGTSGYNEQFF. In DNA form, the CDR3 reads TGTGCCAGCAGCTGGACTGGGACTAGCGGGTACAATGAGCAGTTCTTC.

This clone was recorded only once. The J gene is TRBJ1-5, the V gene TRBV6-5; D gene unclear. This CDR3 comprises 12 residues. V lost 8 bases, J lost 9 bases, and 14 bases lay in between. Germline V gene data show CDR1 as MNHEY and CDR2 as SVGAGI. The CDR3 protein is CASARGGRPQHF. The DNA of the CDR3 is TGTGCCAGCGCTCGGGGAGGGAGGCCCCAGCATTTT.

The genes are TRBV6-5 and TRBJ1-2; TRBD1 agrees at 9 bases. CDR1 and CDR2 from the germline V gene are MNHEY and SVGAGI. J gave up 7 bases and V 4 bases, and 7 bases lay outside the gene matches. This CDR3 region has 14 residues. Written as DNA, the CDR3 is TGTGCCAGCAGTTCTCGGACAGGGGAAGGTGGCTACACCTTC. This encodes CASSSRTGEGGYTF.

This chain connects TRBV11-3 to TRBJ1-1; 8 nucleotides align to TRBD1. V was clipped by 5 bases and J by 3 bases; unmatched bases: 8. The germline V gene encodes CDR1 SGHNT and CDR2 YENEEA. The CDR3 is made up of 15 amino acids. The CDR3, as DNA: TGTGCCAGCAGCCGCGAACAGGGGGTACACACTGAAGCTTTCTTT. Residues: CASSREQGVHTEAFF.

The chain uses TRBV7-2 and TRBJ2-7; 10 positions match TRBD2. The trim removed 5 bases at V and 2 bases at J, leaving 9 bases unmatched. Germline V gives CDR1 SGHTA, CDR2 FQGNSA. CDR3 size: 16 residues. CDR3 nucleotide sequence: TGTGCCAGCAGCCCAGACAGCGGGGGGGCGACCTACGAGCAGTACTTC. Its translation is CASSPDSGGATYEQYF.